The 15 T cell receptor beta chains presented below share a single source sample, sequenced in a study of neurological immune-mediated disorders (dated by TCRdb to the late 2010s). Library construction relied on 5' RACE. These reads were obtained on an Illumina HiSeq 2500. The public reads were reanalyzed by TCRdb: fastp trimming at Q25, MiXCR alignment, in-frame beta chains only. Each CDR3 protein gets just one entry, which takes the most common genes and DNA from the rows behind it. The sample table shows more than 40,000 distinct CDR3 sequences, and about 2% are seen once. Of the sample, under 2.5% falls within the top ten clones. The sample comprised PBMCs. The receptors originated from a woman aged 40 to 49 with multiple sclerosis.

This sequence joins TRBV7-3 and TRBJ1-1; D remains ambiguous. Germline assignment: CDR1 SGHTA and CDR2 FQGTGA. CDR3 length: 14 residues. V lost 1 base and J lost 1, with 7 bases in between. The CDR3 bases are TGTGCCAGCAGCTTAATTGCGGAGAACACTGAAGCTTTCTTT. Residues: CASSLIAENTEAFF.

Ten or more counts support this clonotype. The rearrangement uses TRBV20-1 and TRBJ1-6; TRBD1 might be the D (5 bases). Trimming shortened V by 8 bases and J by 7 bases, and 12 bases separated the two germline ends. Germline assignment: CDR1 DFQATT and CDR2 SNEGSKA (reference sequence). The CDR3 extends over 12 amino acids. DNA of the CDR3: TGCAGTTTCGGGGGGGACAATTCACCCCTCCACTTT. Its protein product is CSFGGDNSPLHF.

This clonotype was picked up many times. The rearrangement joins TRBV12-3 or TRBV12-4 to TRBJ1-1; tentative D call: TRBD1 (5 bases). The CDR3 runs 15 residues. The V and J ends lost 3 bases and 4 bases respectively, with 15 bases between them. The CDR3 spells CASSFAGGSGTEAFF. Here the CDR3 DNA reads TGTGCCAGCAGTTTCGCTGGGGGTTCAGGCACTGAAGCTTTCTTT.

There are many counts of this clonotype. The chain has TRBV20-1 and TRBJ1-1, with 7 bases matching TRBD1. This CDR3 has 14 residues. The germline V gene encodes CDR1 DFQATT and CDR2 SNEGSKA (reference sequence). V trimming: 4 bases; J trimming: 1 base; junction bases outside the gene matches: 6. CDR3 sequence: CSAIQTGSNTEAFF. The CDR3, as DNA: TGCAGTGCTATCCAGACAGGGTCGAACACTGAAGCTTTCTTT.

This clonotype was counted a few times. This chain connects TRBV5-1 to TRBJ1-2; D unresolved. This CDR3 has 15 amino acids. CDR1 and CDR2 (germline): SGHRS, YFSETQ. V dropped 0 bases and J dropped 0 bases, with 9 bases sitting between them. The CDR3 bases are TGCGCCAGCAGCTTGGTTGGCAATTCTAACTATGGCTACACCTTC. Translated: CASSLVGNSNYGYTF.

This clonotype has ten or more counts. The chain combines TRBV20-1 with TRBJ2-1; D might be TRBD1 (6 bases). The CDR3 length is 11 residues. Germline CDR1 is DFQATT and CDR2 is SNEGSKA (reference sequence). Trimming shortened V by 6 bases and J by 12 bases, and 15 bases separated the two germline ends. CDR3 sequence: CSAITGQMQFF. The CDR3 DNA is TGCAGTGCCATCACAGGACAGATGCAGTTCTTC.

This clonotype showed up many times. The CDR3 DNA sequence: TGTGCCAGCAGCTTATGGGGCAGGGGGCGAGCGATGAACACTGAAGCTTTCTTT. Translation: CASSLWGRGRAMNTEAFF. The chain couples TRBV7-8 to TRBJ1-1; the match to TRBD1 covers 8 bases. The CDR3 runs to 18 residues. The J segment lost 0 bases and the V segment lost 2 bases, leaving 11 bases of the junction unmatched. CDR1 is SGHVS, CDR2 FQNEAQ, per germline.

This clonotype was recorded many times. The chain links TRBV10-3 to TRBJ1-1; D may be TRBD1 (5 bases). The CDR3 runs 13 residues. Germline V gene sequence: CDR1 ENHRY, CDR2 SYGVKD. V lost 4 bases, J lost 5 bases, and 11 bases lay in between. The CDR3 DNA reads TGTGCCATCAGTGGAGGGGAGGGAACTGAAGCTTTCTTT. It codes for CAISGGEGTEAFF.

In this sample, this clonotype turned up many times. This chain links TRBV12-5 with TRBJ2-7; perhaps D is TRBD1 or TRBD2 (5 bases each). The germline V and J ends were trimmed by 0 bases and 1 base, with 16 bases remaining between them. The CDR3 is 17 residues long. Germline V lookup: CDR1 LGHNT, CDR2 FRNRAP. The CDR3 bases are TGTGCTAGTGGTTTGGTACTGGGGGTCAGGGAATCCTACGAGCAGTACTTC. Protein: CASGLVLGVRESYEQYF.

In its sample, this clonotype was seen many times. CDR3 protein: CASSSRSGLASDTQYF. The CDR3 DNA reads as TGTGCCAGCAGCTCAAGATCGGGACTAGCTTCAGATACGCAGTATTTT. V is TRBV11-2 and J is TRBJ2-3; TRBD2 agrees at 9 bases. J was trimmed by 4 bases and V by 4 bases; bases with no gene match: 9. Germline lookup yields CDR1 SGHAT and CDR2 FQNNGV. This CDR3 is 16 amino acids long.

Many counts were recorded for this clonotype. V and J are TRBV20-1 and TRBJ2-3; 12 positions agree with TRBD2. Germline loops: CDR1 DFQATT, CDR2 SNEGSKA (reference sequence). Trimming cost V 3 bases and J 1 base; bases outside gene matches: 5. This CDR3 region has 16 residues. The chain's CDR3 is CSASPGLAGRTDTQYF. The CDR3 coding sequence is TGCAGTGCTAGCCCCGGACTAGCGGGGCGCACAGATACGCAGTATTTT.

This clonotype has ten or more counts. CDR3 protein: CASSQENRGNEKLFF. The CDR3 DNA follows: TGTGCCAGCAGCCAAGAGAACAGGGGTAATGAAAAACTGTTTTTT. The chain links TRBV3-1 to TRBJ1-4; 7 bases are shared with TRBD1. The CDR3 totals 15 residues. V shed 0 bases and J 4 bases; nucleotides not matched to a gene: 2. In germline, CDR1 is LGHDT, CDR2 YNNKEL (reference sequence).

This clonotype has ten or more counts. Without the conserved terminal phenylalanine or tryptophan, this CDR3 likely stems from a read error. This chain joins TRBV5-1 and TRBJ2-7; D possibly corresponds to TRBD2 (7 bases). V was shortened by 0 bases and J by 5 bases, with 15 bases between the two germline ends. Germline lookup yields CDR1 SGHRS and CDR2 YFSETQ. This CDR3 has 15 residues. The CDR3 reads CASSLGAGAGDEQYI. CDR3 coding DNA: TGCGCCAGCAGCTTGGGCGCAGGGGCGGGGGACGAGCAGTACATC.

Many counts were recorded for this clonotype. The chain has TRBV5-4 and TRBJ1-1; D uncertain. V was cut by 4 bases and J by 4 bases, with 14 bases left in between. The V gene's germline CDR1 is SGHNT and CDR2 YYREEE (reference sequence). The CDR3 consists of 14 residues. The CDR3 loop is CASSPLSPPTEAFF. DNA for the CDR3: TGTGCCAGCAGCCCCTTGTCCCCTCCCACTGAAGCTTTCTTT.

This clonotype was observed many times. The chain couples TRBV5-1 to TRBJ1-1; possible D gene TRBD1, 5 bases. Between the trimmed V and J ends, which lost 4 bases and 1 base, there was a span of 14 bases. The CDR3 loop spans 15 amino acids. CDR1 SGHRS and CDR2 YFSETQ come from the germline V gene. Here the CDR3 reads CASSGGTAGNTEAFF. DNA for the CDR3: TGCGCCAGCAGCGGGGGGACGGCCGGGAACACTGAAGCTTTCTTT.